This T cell receptor (beta chain) was found in a study of cytomegalovirus exposure and HLA in healthy donors. General observations from the study: Cytomegalovirus status was reportedly diagnosed by the classifier with high sensitivity and specificity.

PCR used 60 Vbeta primers and 13 Jbeta primers. Some clones are missing from TCRdb's copy, which holds only in-frame ones; the method was immunoSEQ multiplex PCR. The sample comprises 250,000 or so clones, about 80% of which are singletons, and about 7.5% rests with the top ten. Comments on this clone: What it recognizes is unknown.

Sequences were obtained from PBMCs. The sequence was collected from a woman aged 60-75 years in good health and CMV-seropositive.

The CDR3 region has the DNA TGTGCCAGCAGCTTGGGACAGGGCGCGAACACCGGGGAGCTGTTTTTT. Its translation is CASSLGQGANTGELFF. The chain has TRBV5-6 and TRBJ2-2; 7 bases match TRBD1. Looked up from germline, CDR1 is SGHDT and CDR2 is YYEEEE. The ends lost 0 bases at V and 0 bases at J; junction bases unmatched: 2. The CDR3 is 16 amino acids. Using reference TRBV5-6 and TRBJ2-2 for the parts outside the CDR3, the full variable domain is DAGVTQSPTHLIKTRGQQVTLRCSPKSGHDTVSWYQQALGQGPQFIFQYYEEEERQRGNFPDRFSGHQFPNYSSELNVNALLLGDSALYLCASSLGQGANTGELFFGEGSRLTVL.